This T cell receptor beta chain was found in a study of blood T cell repertoires in COVID-19. Study at large: Whether acute or convalescent, the COVID-19 samples came from the United States, Italy and Spain. In each case, the material was cDNA or gDNA derived from T cells, B-cell-depleted T cells, or PBMCs.

Original processing methods: Amplification of reference gene primers was used by the study to estimate nucleated cell counts. TCRdb's copy holds only in-frame clones and misses some; the assay was immunoSEQ multiplex PCR. V and J calls and clone size come straight from that table; D and trimming were deduced from the DNA. The sample includes about 160,000 clones, roughly 86% of them seen just once. This receptor was obtained from a man between 50 and 59 years old with active or convalescent COVID-19. The sequenced material came from peripheral blood.

CDR3 sequence: CATSEGGLSSQYF. CDR3 DNA: TGTGCCACCAGCGAAGGGGGTCTGTCGAGCCAGTACTTC. The V gene is TRBV24-1, the J gene TRBJ2-5; possible D gene TRBD1, 6 bases. The CDR3 spans 13 residues. The V end lost 7 bases, the J end lost 10 bases, and 18 bases lay between the germline ends. Germline V CDR1 and CDR2: KGHDR, SFDVKD.